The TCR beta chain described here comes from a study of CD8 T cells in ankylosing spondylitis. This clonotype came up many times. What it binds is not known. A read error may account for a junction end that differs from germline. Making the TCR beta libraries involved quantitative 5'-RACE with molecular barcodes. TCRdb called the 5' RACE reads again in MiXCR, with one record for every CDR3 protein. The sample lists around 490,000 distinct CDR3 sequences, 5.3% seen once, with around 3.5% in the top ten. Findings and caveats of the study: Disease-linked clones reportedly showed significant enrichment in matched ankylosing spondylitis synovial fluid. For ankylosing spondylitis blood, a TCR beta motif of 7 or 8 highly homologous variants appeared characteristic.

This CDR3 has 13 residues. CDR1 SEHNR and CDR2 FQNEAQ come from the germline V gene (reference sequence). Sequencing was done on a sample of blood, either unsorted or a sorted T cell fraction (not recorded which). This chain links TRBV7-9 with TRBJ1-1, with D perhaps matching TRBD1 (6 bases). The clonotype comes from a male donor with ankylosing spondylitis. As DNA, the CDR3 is TGCGCCAGCAGCTTGCTAGGGGGCACTGAAGCTTTCTTT. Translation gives CASSLLGGTEAFF.